Below are 28 T cell receptor beta chains sequenced from a single sample in a study of blood T cell repertoires in COVID-19. Clones were read by immunoSEQ multiplex PCR, and TCRdb kept only the in-frame ones, dropping some. The sample has approximately 220,000 clones; 83% are singletons. The specimen sequenced was peripheral blood. These receptors came from a woman in her forties or fifties with acute or convalescent COVID-19.

The chain uses TRBV6-1 and TRBJ2-1, with 11 bases that match TRBD2. CDR3 length equals 16 residues. Unmatched junction bases numbered 5, after V lost 1 base and J lost 6 bases. CDR1 and CDR2 from the germline V gene are MNHNS and SASEGT. The CDR3, as DNA: TGTGCCAGCAGTGAAGTAGCGGGAGGGCCGGGCAATGAGCAGTTCTTC. As protein: CASSEVAGGPGNEQFF.

To note about this clone: One end of the junction does not line up with germline, which may come from a read error. This chain joins TRBV7-7 and TRBJ2-1, with 13 bases fitting TRBD2. Germline values: CDR1 SSHAT, CDR2 FNYEAQ (reference sequence). The CDR3 loop spans 14 amino acids. CDR3 in amino acids: CASSLTSGGGEQFF. The CDR3 region has the DNA TGTGCTAGCAGCTTAACTAGCGGGGGGGGTGAGCAGTTCTTC.

This rearrangement joins TRBV5-1 to TRBJ2-1; D gene unclear. The CDR3 runs 13 residues. V lost 0 bases and J 7 bases, leaving 8 bases between the germline ends. CDR1 and CDR2 (germline): SGHRS, YFSETQ. CDR3 in DNA: TGCGCCAGCAGCTTGGACCTGGAGAATGAGCAGTTCTTC. The encoded protein is CASSLDLENEQFF.

This clone was recorded only once. The V call is TRBV11-2, the J call TRBJ1-2, with 10 positions matching TRBD1. Germline V gene data show CDR1 as SGHAT and CDR2 as FQNNGV. J was trimmed by 3 bases and V by 1 base; bases with no gene match: 11. This CDR3 region has 18 residues. This CDR3 reads CASSLAFRDRGSHYGYTF. For the CDR3, the DNA is TGTGCCAGCAGCTTAGCTTTCCGGGACAGGGGAAGTCACTATGGCTACACCTTC. Using reference TRBV11-2 and TRBJ1-2 for the parts outside the CDR3, the full variable domain is EAGVAQSPRYKIIEKRQSVAFWCNPISGHATLYWYQQILGQGPKLLIQFQNNGVVDDSQLPKDRFSAERLKGVDSTLKIQPAKLEDSAVYLCASSLAFRDRGSHYGYTFGSGTRLTVV.

This rearrangement joins TRBV5-1 to TRBJ2-5, with 8 bases aligning to TRBD2. From germline, CDR1 is SGHRS and CDR2 YFSETQ. V lost 4 bases to trimming and J lost 4 bases; unmatched junction nucleotides: 18. This CDR3 spans 18 amino acids. The CDR3 DNA reads as TGCGCCAGCAGCCCCGGGTGGAACACCGGGACTAGTCTAGAGACCCAGTACTTC. It specifies CASSPGWNTGTSLETQYF. The whole variable domain, filled in from reference TRBV5-1 and TRBJ2-5, reads KAGVTQTPRYLIKTRGQQVTLSCSPISGHRSVSWYQQTPGQGLQFLFEYFSETQRNKGNFPGRFSGRQFSNSRSEMNVSTLELGDSALYLCASSPGWNTGTSLETQYFGPGTRLLVL.

This chain uses TRBV4-2 with TRBJ2-1; TRBD2 matches 8 bases. The V gene's germline CDR1 is LGHNA and CDR2 YNFKEQ. The CDR3 covers 20 residues. V lost 1 base and J lost 2; bases outside the gene matches: 16. CDR3 in DNA: TGTGCCAGCAGCCAAGGCGTAATAGCGGGACCTGGTCGGACCTACAATGAGCAGTTCTTC. Translating gives CASSQGVIAGPGRTYNEQFF.

This clone was observed a single time. The chain joins TRBV5-4 to TRBJ1-6; no reliable D call. CDR1 is SGHNT and CDR2 is YYREEE in the germline V gene (reference sequence). This CDR3 region has 15 residues. V was cut by 0 bases and J by 8 bases, with 12 bases left in between. The CDR3 bases are TGTGCCAGCAGCTTGGACTCTTACCCCGATTCACCCCTCCACTTT. It is translated as CASSLDSYPDSPLHF. Together with reference TRBV5-4 and TRBJ1-6, the CDR3 gives the full variable domain: ETGVTQSPTHLIKTRGQQVTLRCSSQSGHNTVSWYQQALGQGPQFIFQYYREEENGRGNFPPRFSGLQFPNYSSELNVNALELDDSALYLCASSLDSYPDSPLHFGNGTRLTVT.

This sequence joins TRBV5-1 and TRBJ2-1, with TRBD2 matching over 11 bases. Germline CDR1 and CDR2: SGHRS and YFSETQ. After removal of 0 bases from V and 8 bases from J, the junction contained 4 bases not matched to a gene. This CDR3 has 15 amino acids. The CDR3: CASSLGLAGKDEQFF. The CDR3 nucleotides read TGCGCCAGCAGCTTGGGACTAGCGGGAAAGGATGAGCAGTTCTTC.

This clone has only a few counts. V gene TRBV5-6 combines with J gene TRBJ1-1, with 10 bases lining up with TRBD1. Germline CDR1 reads SGHDT; CDR2 reads YYEEEE. The V gene end was trimmed by 4 bases and the J gene end by 5 bases; junction bases not matched to a gene: 8. This CDR3 spans 15 amino acids. The CDR3 region is CASSPRDRGRTEAFF. In DNA, the CDR3 is TGTGCCAGCAGCCCGAGGGACAGGGGTAGAACTGAAGCTTTCTTT.

The chain couples TRBV12-3 or TRBV12-4 to TRBJ2-1; 7 bases are shared with TRBD2. The CDR3 consists of 13 residues. Trimming at V came to 4 bases and at J to 6 bases, leaving 3 bases not matched to a gene. The DNA of the CDR3 is TGTGCCAGCAGTTCTGGGACTACCAATGAGCAGTTCTTC. Amino acids: CASSSGTTNEQFF.

The chain links TRBV11-2 to TRBJ1-5; D unclear. CDR1 SGHAT and CDR2 FQNNGV come from the germline V gene. This CDR3 region has 13 residues. V gave up 1 base and J gave up 4 bases, with 5 bases separating them. CDR3 in amino acids: CASSLGENQPQHF. In DNA form, the CDR3 reads TGTGCCAGCAGCTTAGGAGAAAATCAGCCCCAGCATTTT.

This chain uses TRBV10-3 with TRBJ2-1; TRBD1 aligns across 10 bases. Germline V CDR1 and CDR2: ENHRY, SYGVKD. This CDR3 spans 16 amino acids. With V trimmed by 1 base and J by 5 bases, 5 bases remained unmatched. CDR3 DNA sequence: TGTGCCATCAGTGAGTTGACAGGGGGCACTAACAATGAGCAGTTCTTC. Protein sequence: CAISELTGGTNNEQFF.

The CDR3 DNA reads TGCAGTGCACAGGCCCTCTACGAGCAGTACTTC. It encodes CSAQALYEQYF. This chain uses TRBV20-1 with TRBJ2-7, with D possibly TRBD1 on 5 matching bases. The CDR3 runs to 11 residues. The V and J ends lost 6 bases and 3 bases respectively, with 9 bases between them. Per germline, CDR1 DFQATT and CDR2 SNEGSKA (reference sequence).

J is TRBJ1-4 and V is TRBV6-5, with TRBD1 identical over 8 bases. The V and J ends lost 6 bases and 4 bases, in that order; junction bases with no gene match: 7. This CDR3 region has 15 residues. Germline CDR1 reads MNHEY; CDR2 reads SVGAGI. CDR3 protein: CASSRRTGINEKLFF. CDR3 bases: TGTGCCAGCAGCCGCCGGACAGGGATTAATGAAAAACTGTTTTTT.

The chain couples TRBV2 to TRBJ2-7, with TRBD2 matching 8 bases. J lost 2 bases, V lost 7 bases, and 10 bases had no gene match. In germline, CDR1 is SNHLY, CDR2 FYNNEI. This CDR3 is 15 amino acids long. CDR3 residues: CASTYSGIGAYEQYF. The CDR3 DNA sequence: TGTGCCAGCACCTATAGCGGGATTGGGGCCTACGAGCAGTACTTC.

The rearrangement links TRBV11-2 to TRBJ1-2; D is perhaps TRBD1 (6 bases). Trimming left V 4 bases short and J 5 bases short, with 8 bases between. This CDR3 spans 12 amino acids. Germline CDR1 reads SGHAT; CDR2 reads FQNNGV. For the CDR3, the DNA is TGTGCCAGCAGCTCTAGGGGGTATGGCTACACCTTC. This sequence encodes CASSSRGYGYTF.

The J gene is TRBJ2-5, the V gene TRBV5-1; the match to TRBD2 covers 7 bases. Germline assignment: CDR1 SGHRS and CDR2 YFSETQ. This CDR3 contains 15 residues. V shed 4 bases, J shed 3 bases, and the junction held 9 bases outside the gene matches. CDR3 in DNA: TGCGCCAGCAGCCCACCCATAGCGGGTGAAGAGACCCAGTACTTC. As protein: CASSPPIAGEETQYF.

The genes are TRBV15 and TRBJ1-4; weak D call: TRBD1 (6 bases). This CDR3 contains 18 residues. Germline V gives CDR1 LNHNV, CDR2 YYDKDF (reference sequence). V shed 0 bases and J shed 3 bases, with 17 bases lying between them. CDR3 nucleotides: TGTGCCACCAGCAGAGATCGCGGCAGGGGAAGAGCTAATGAAAAACTGTTTTTT. Its protein is CATSRDRGRGRANEKLFF.

This chain joins TRBV29-1 and TRBJ1-2; D gene uncertain. The germline V gene encodes CDR1 SQVTM and CDR2 ANQGSEA. Deletions cut 2 bases from V and 0 bases from J, with 13 bases between. The CDR3 is made up of 15 amino acids. The chain's CDR3 is CSVEFLTAANYGYTF. In DNA, the CDR3 is TGCAGCGTTGAATTTCTCACAGCCGCTAACTATGGCTACACCTTC.

The chain recombines TRBV7-2 with TRBJ1-4, with 7 positions matching TRBD1. Germline V gene sequence: CDR1 SGHTA, CDR2 FQGNSA. The CDR3 loop spans 15 amino acids. The V and J ends lost 5 bases and 3 bases, in that order; junction bases with no gene match: 6. CDR3 DNA: TGTGCCAGCAGCCTACAGGGGCCTGCTAATGAAAAACTGTTTTTT. As protein: CASSLQGPANEKLFF.

This rearrangement joins TRBV15 to TRBJ1-1; a possible D gene is TRBD1 (5 bases). CDR1 and CDR2 (germline): LNHNV, YYDKDF (reference sequence). The length of the CDR3 is 13 residues. The ends were cut back, 3 bases at V and 12 bases at J, with 17 bases in the middle. The CDR3 DNA reads as TGTGCCACCAGCAGTGGGGAAGGGGTAGTGACTTTCTTT. It translates to CATSSGEGVVTFF.

The chain joins TRBV15 to TRBJ1-2, with D possibly matching TRBD1 (5 bases). The V end was cut by 0 bases, the J end by 3 bases, with 8 bases between. Germline V gives CDR1 LNHNV, CDR2 YYDKDF (reference sequence). The CDR3 runs to 14 residues. CDR3: CATSRDGGDYGYTF. The CDR3 nucleotides read TGTGCCACCAGCAGAGATGGGGGGGACTATGGCTACACCTTC.

The chain has TRBV12-2 and TRBJ2-7; TRBD2 is the table's D call and was not checked against the DNA. TRBV12-2 represents a pseudogene. This CDR3 contains 20 residues. In nucleotides, the CDR3 is TGTGCAAGTCGCTTAGCGTTACTAGCGGGAAGACCCGCCGACTCCTACGAGCAGTACTTC. This translates into CASRLALLAGRPADSYEQYF.

The chain is built from TRBV28 and TRBJ2-7; D remains unclear. CDR1 MDHEN and CDR2 SYDVKM come from the germline V gene. This CDR3 is 13 amino acids long. V lost 9 bases and J 0 bases, leaving 12 bases between the germline ends. The CDR3 spells CASTRGGSYEQYF. The CDR3 DNA reads TGTGCCAGTACTCGCGGCGGCTCCTACGAGCAGTACTTC.

DNA for the CDR3: TGTGCCAGCAGTTTTGACAGGGGAGCTAGCACAGATACGCAGTATTTT. This encodes CASSFDRGASTDTQYF. The chain joins TRBV2 to TRBJ2-3, with 8 bases aligning to TRBD1. CDR1 SNHLY and CDR2 FYNNEI come from the germline V gene. The CDR3 loop spans 16 amino acids. V was pared by 5 bases and J by 0 bases, with 7 bases of the junction left unmatched.

J is TRBJ1-4 and V is TRBV28; 9 nucleotides align to TRBD1. The CDR3 covers 13 residues. CDR1 and CDR2 from the germline V gene are MDHEN and SYDVKM. The V and J ends lost 6 bases and 7 bases, in that order; junction bases with no gene match: 3. The DNA of the CDR3 is TGTGCCAGCAGCCTGACAGGGGGTGAAAAACTGTTTTTT. Its translation: CASSLTGGEKLFF.

This sequence joins TRBV9 and TRBJ2-3; TRBD1 matches 7 bases. CDR1 is SGDLS and CDR2 is YYNGEE in the germline V gene. The trim removed 3 bases at V and 3 bases at J, leaving 13 bases unmatched. CDR3 length equals 17 residues. CDR3 nucleotide sequence: TGTGCCAGCAGCGCCGCCCTTTCAGGGGGTGGGACAGATACGCAGTATTTT. This gives the protein CASSAALSGGGTDTQYF.

This chain joins TRBV18 and TRBJ2-6; D is possibly TRBD1 (5 bases). This CDR3 has 17 residues. Per the germline V gene, CDR1 is KGHSH and CDR2 is LQKENI. Trimming stripped 4 bases from V and 0 bases from J, with 13 bases between. CDR3 sequence: CASSLSTVLSGANVLTF. In DNA form, the CDR3 reads TGTGCCAGCTCACTATCGACAGTCCTCTCTGGGGCCAACGTCCTGACTTTC.